This TCR beta chain was sequenced in a study of blood T cell repertoires in COVID-19 (dated by TCRdb to 2019 to 2021). At the level of the whole study: Samples from collaborators originated in the United States, Italy and Spain and spanned both the acute and convalescent phases of COVID-19. The prospective study material was composed of cDNA or gDNA derived from T cells, B-cell-depleted T cells, or PBMCs. Subjects who had been exposed to COVID-19, were actively infected with it, or had recovered from it provided the deeply sampled blood TCRbeta repertoires that made up the dataset. The repertoires were released in a freely available public database meant as a resource for research on the immune response to SARS-CoV-2. Samples were obtained from the ongoing ImmuneRACE study (first 160 participants) and from 1,254 subjects provided by 6 global collaborators. The sample metadata nearly always contained a de-identified subject ID, COVID-19 status, age in years and sex. HLA class I and class II types, where available, came from metadata supplied by the sample provider rather than from assay-based typing. Here is what the overall study found, with its caveats: The amount of clinical and demographic metadata varied by source and participant and was provided uncurated.

TCRbeta CDR3 regions were amplified from genomic DNA using the immunoSEQ Assay, a bias-controlled multiplex PCR. The study's own analysis went as follows. Within the assay, amplification of reference gene primers was used to estimate how many nucleated cells each sample contained. To quantify the absolute abundance of each unique TCRbeta CDR3 rearrangement, sequence reads were collapsed and filtered. Productive Simpson clonality was computed per sample as the square root of Simpson's diversity index over productive rearrangements. The table was pulled from immuneACCESS by TCRdb, which kept in-frame rearrangements only. Such tables lose some clones; where checked, under half of the loss comes from unresolved V genes, and the rest has no known cause. The V and J calls and clone size were taken over from that table, and D and trimming were inferred from the DNA. The sample table contains around 250,000 clones; only one count was recorded for roughly 89% of them. The ten most abundant clones make up less than 5% of the sample.

Samples from volunteer blood donors who had recovered from COVID-19 were contributed by a second Seattle source. Collaborating institutions collected whole blood in K2EDTA tubes following their own protocols. For TCRbeta analysis, collaborators shipped samples as frozen whole blood, isolated PBMCs, or DNA extracted from either of those sample types. The CDR3 runs 19 residues from the cysteine to the phenylalanine. The only DNA kept is the CDR3, 57 bases in frame from the first base. Ends trimmed: V by 2 bases, J by 7 bases; bases unmatched to a gene: 18. For CDR1 and CDR2, the germline V gene lists SGHVT and SQSDAQ. Of note for this clone: What this receptor recognizes is not known. Base qualities are missing; no much larger clone stands one base away.

The TCR comes from a woman aged 35 to 49 who had recovered from COVID-19. Recombination joined TRBV7-4 with TRBJ1-5; 9 of the junction bases match TRBD1. The sequencing sample was made of peripheral blood. The CDR3 protein is CASSLPGTGQFGGGQPQHF. The nucleotide sequence reads as follows: TGTGCCAGCAGCTTACCCGGGACAGGGCAATTTGGGGGAGGACAGCCCCAGCATTTT.